Listed here are 24 T cell receptor beta chains from one sample, sequenced in a study of glioma-infiltrating T cells. Amplification of TCR alpha and beta CDR3 regions from RNA used iRepertoire nested multiplex PCR. TCRdb ran MiXCR on the multiplex PCR reads and lists one entry per CDR3 protein. Of fewer than 90,000 distinct CDR3 sequences listed, under 30% were seen once; the top ten hold more than 6.5%. Sequenced sample: glioma tissue, nonneoplastic brain tissue, or PBMCs (not recorded which). Receptor source: a human donor with low-grade glioma or glioblastoma, undergoing nonglioma brain surgery, or in good health (not recorded which).

This clonotype was picked up many times. The chain uses TRBV6-1 and TRBJ2-1; possibly TRBD2 for D (6 bases). This CDR3 contains 13 residues. V lost 6 bases to trimming and J lost 3 bases, with 9 bases between them. Germline V gene sequence: CDR1 MNHNS, CDR2 SASEGT. Here the CDR3 reads CASRRGHYNEQFF. The CDR3 nucleotides are TGTGCCAGCAGGCGGGGCCACTACAATGAGCAGTTCTTC.

In this sample, this clonotype turned up a few times. The gene calls are TRBV10-2 and TRBJ2-3, with 11 bases lining up with TRBD2. V was pared by 4 bases and J by 6 bases, with 6 bases of the junction left unmatched. Germline CDR1 is WSHSY and CDR2 is SAAADI. This CDR3 has 15 amino acids. The CDR3: CASSAGTSGTDTQYF. CDR3 nucleotide sequence: TGCGCCAGCAGTGCTGGGACTAGCGGTACGGATACGCAGTATTTT.

This clonotype was picked up many times. V usage is TRBV20-1 and J usage is TRBJ1-1, with 10 bases identical to TRBD1. V shed 3 bases and J 4 bases; nucleotides not matched to a gene: 5. Germline V CDR1 and CDR2: DFQATT, SNEGSKA (reference sequence). The CDR3 is 14 residues long. The CDR3 region has the DNA TGCAGTGCTAGTGCGAGGGACAGGGGCACTGAAGCTTTCTTT. Its translation is CSASARDRGTEAFF.

This clonotype has just one count. The chain employs TRBV11-2 and TRBJ2-3; TRBD2 matches at 9 bases. The germline CDR1 and CDR2 sequences are SGHAT and FQNNGV. V trimming: 1 base; J trimming: 4 bases; junction bases outside the gene matches: 6. CDR3 length: 16 amino acids. The CDR3 sequence is CASSLVLAGSADTQYF. In DNA, the CDR3 is TGTGCCAGCAGCTTAGTCCTAGCGGGGAGCGCAGATACGCAGTATTTT.

The rearrangement uses TRBV5-1 and TRBJ2-5, with TRBD2 as a possible D gene (6 bases). Germline CDR1 and CDR2: SGHRS and YFSETQ. CDR3 size: 13 residues. The V and J ends lost 5 bases and 2 bases respectively, with 10 bases between them. CDR3 coding DNA: TGCGCCAGCAGAACCGGGACTCAAGAGACCCAGTACTTC. It encodes CASRTGTQETQYF.

This clonotype was found a few times. This rearrangement joins TRBV4-1 to TRBJ1-2; a weak D match, TRBD1 (6 bases). CDR1 is MGHRA, CDR2 YSYEKL, per germline. With 1 base removed from V and 0 bases from J, the gap between germline ends came to 12 bases. The CDR3 contains 16 residues. The CDR3 bases are TGCGCCAGCAGCCAAGGGGCAGGGGCCGCTAACTATGGCTACACCTTC. Amino acid sequence: CASSQGAGAANYGYTF.

The V call is TRBV12-3 or TRBV12-4, the J call TRBJ2-3; D ambiguous. The CDR3 has 12 amino acids. With 7 bases removed from V and 4 bases from J, the gap between germline ends came to 9 bases. CDR3 sequence: CASISKSDTQYF. CDR3 bases: TGTGCCAGCATTTCCAAGTCAGATACGCAGTATTTT.

V and J are TRBV18 and TRBJ1-2, with TRBD1 as a possible D gene (5 bases). Looked up from germline, CDR1 is KGHSH and CDR2 is LQKENI. The length of the CDR3 is 16 residues. V lost 3 bases and J 0 bases, leaving 14 bases between the germline ends. CDR3 protein: CASSPGGTEANYGYTF. The CDR3 DNA is TGTGCCAGCTCACCCGGGGGAACAGAAGCTAACTATGGCTACACCTTC.

This chain joins TRBV5-4 and TRBJ2-7, with D uncertain. The germline CDR1 and CDR2 sequences are SGHNT and YYREEE (reference sequence). V dropped 1 base and J dropped 4 bases, with 9 bases sitting between them. This CDR3 region has 13 residues. The CDR3 sequence is CASSLSQAYEQYF. The CDR3 DNA is TGTGCCAGCAGCTTGAGTCAGGCGTACGAGCAGTACTTC.

This chain joins TRBV12-5 and TRBJ1-3; maybe TRBD1 (6 bases). Germline CDR1 is LGHNT and CDR2 is FRNRAP. The CDR3 has 16 residues. V was clipped by 1 base and J by 0 bases, with 10 bases between them. The CDR3 spells CASGLETGYSGNTIYF. DNA for the CDR3: TGTGCTAGTGGTTTGGAAACAGGGTACTCTGGAAACACCATATATTTT.

V and J are TRBV5-4 and TRBJ2-7; TRBD1 matches at 9 bases. The germline gives CDR1 SGHNT, CDR2 YYREEE (reference sequence). V lost 0 bases and J lost 2; bases outside the gene matches: 3. The CDR3 totals 15 residues. DNA of the CDR3: TGTGCCAGCAGCTTGGATAGGACAGGGGCCTACGAGCAGTACTTC. It is translated as CASSLDRTGAYEQYF.

As regards this clonotype: One end of the junction does not line up with germline, which may come from a read error. V and J are TRBV5-1 and TRBJ2-1; D uncertain. CDR3 length equals 17 residues. Germline V gene lookup returns CDR1 SGHRS and CDR2 YFSETQ. This chain's CDR3 is CASSPNALKSGSNEEFF. The DNA for the CDR3 is TGCGCCAGCAGCCCGAATGCCCTTAAATCTGGATCCAATGAGGAGTTCTTC. The full variable domain, completed using reference TRBV5-1 and TRBJ2-1, is KAGVTQTPRYLIKTRGQQVTLSCSPISGHRSVSWYQQTPGQGLQFLFEYFSETQRNKGNFPGRFSGRQFSNSRSEMNVSTLELGDSALYLCASSPNALKSGSNEEFFGPGTRLTVL.

In its sample, this clonotype ranks as medium-sized. The rearrangement joins TRBV6-1 to TRBJ1-5; 8 positions match TRBD1. Unmatched junction bases numbered 6, after V lost 6 bases and J lost 8 bases. The CDR3 length is 13 residues. Germline V gene sequence: CDR1 MNHNS, CDR2 SASEGT. CDR3 in DNA: TGTGCCAGCAGCTTAGAGACAGGGGAGCCCCAGCATTTT. This encodes CASSLETGEPQHF.

The sample holds a few counts of this clonotype. The J gene is TRBJ1-3, the V gene TRBV29-1, with 7 bases identical to TRBD1. J lost 2 bases, V lost 4 bases, and 2 bases had no gene match. CDR1 is SQVTM and CDR2 is ANQGSEA in the germline V gene. The length of the CDR3 is 13 residues. DNA for the CDR3: TGCAGCGTTGGAAGGGGGCCTGGAAACACCATATATTTT. This sequence encodes CSVGRGPGNTIYF.

This sequence joins TRBV3-1 and TRBJ2-1; 7 bases are shared with TRBD1. Unmatched junction bases numbered 5, after V lost 6 bases and J lost 0 bases. The CDR3 consists of 15 residues. The germline gives CDR1 LGHDT, CDR2 YNNKEL (reference sequence). The CDR3 protein is CASSQDRSSYNEQFF. The CDR3 DNA is TGTGCCAGCAGTCAGGACAGGAGCTCCTACAATGAGCAGTTCTTC.

This clonotype has more than one count but fewer than ten. The chain has TRBV7-9 and TRBJ1-1; 7 positions agree with TRBD1. Germline loops: CDR1 SEHNR, CDR2 FQNEAQ (reference sequence). Germline trimming cut 0 bases from V and 1 base from J; bases unmatched to any gene: 2. CDR3 length: 15 residues. CDR3 in DNA: TGTGCCAGCAGCTTAGCTGACAGGGCGAACACTGAAGCTTTCTTT. Protein: CASSLADRANTEAFF. The full variable domain, rest sourced from reference TRBV7-9 and TRBJ1-1, is DTGVSQNPRHKITKRGQNVTFRCDPISEHNRLYWYRQTLGQGPEFLTYFQNEAQLEKSRLLSDRFSAERPKGSFSTLEIQRTEQGDSAMYLCASSLADRANTEAFFGQGTRLTVV.

This clonotype appeared many times. CDR3 loop: CASSLEGQGGHEQYF. CDR3 DNA sequence: TGTGCCAGCAGCTTAGAGGGCCAGGGGGGTCACGAGCAGTACTTC. The chain has TRBV7-2 and TRBJ2-7; possibly TRBD1 for D (7 bases). CDR1 is SGHTA, CDR2 FQGNSA, per germline. CDR3 size: 15 residues. The ends were cut back, 1 base at V and 5 bases at J, with 15 bases in the middle.

This clonotype was recorded a few times. The genes are TRBV29-1 and TRBJ2-7; 8 bases line up with TRBD2. This CDR3 spans 14 amino acids. Germline lookup yields CDR1 SQVTM and CDR2 ANQGSEA. After removal of 3 bases from V and 3 bases from J, the junction contained 7 bases not matched to a gene. The CDR3 sequence: CSVEARGGGYEQYF. CDR3 DNA sequence: TGCAGCGTTGAGGCCCGGGGGGGCGGCTACGAGCAGTACTTC.

This clonotype was counted ten times or more. This chain links TRBV10-1 with TRBJ2-3, with 7 nucleotides matching TRBD2. CDR1 WNHNN and CDR2 SYGVQD come from the germline V gene (reference sequence). This CDR3 has 15 amino acids. Unmatched junction bases numbered 10, after V lost 6 bases and J lost 4 bases. Here the CDR3 DNA reads TGCGCCAGCAGCGCTCGGGCTAGCGGTGCAGATACGCAGTATTTT. Translating gives CASSARASGADTQYF.

Many counts were recorded for this clonotype. This chain joins TRBV27 and TRBJ1-6; TRBD1 is a possible D gene (6 bases). CDR1 and CDR2 from the germline V gene are MNHEY and SMNVEV (reference sequence). V gave up 3 bases and J gave up 4 bases, with 13 bases separating them. The CDR3 runs 16 residues. This chain's CDR3 is CASSFRGVEYNSPLHF. The CDR3 DNA follows: TGTGCCAGCAGTTTCAGGGGTGTGGAATATAATTCACCCCTCCACTTT.

This clonotype has ten or more counts. The rearrangement joins TRBV12-3 or TRBV12-4 to TRBJ2-1, with D unresolved. Deletions cut 6 bases from V and 5 bases from J, with 11 bases between. CDR3 length equals 13 residues. The CDR3 DNA reads as TGTGCCAGCAGATGGTTTCTCAACAATGAGCAGTTCTTC. Amino acids: CASRWFLNNEQFF.

This clonotype was seen repeatedly, ten times or more. The chain carries TRBV20-1 and TRBJ1-1; 7 positions agree with TRBD1. V trimming: 5 bases; J trimming: 3 bases; junction bases outside the gene matches: 6. Per the germline V gene, CDR1 is DFQATT and CDR2 is SNEGSKA (reference sequence). The CDR3 is 13 amino acids. Here the CDR3 reads CSAEQGRDTEAFF. DNA for the CDR3: TGCAGTGCTGAACAGGGGAGGGACACTGAAGCTTTCTTT.

This chain links TRBV4-1 with TRBJ1-2; TRBD1 is a possible D gene (5 bases). V lost 0 bases and J 3 bases, leaving 14 bases between the germline ends. The germline V gene encodes CDR1 MGHRA and CDR2 YSYEKL. The CDR3 covers 16 residues. CDR3 sequence (DNA): TGCGCCAGCAGCCAAGATAGGGCAGGGTGGGACTATGGCTACACCTTC. It encodes CASSQDRAGWDYGYTF.

The CDR3 region has the DNA TGCGCCAGCAGCTTTGAAGGGTCGTCCTACGAGCAGTACTTC. Residues: CASSFEGSSYEQYF. The chain employs TRBV5-1 and TRBJ2-7; D is ambiguous. With 2 bases removed from V and 1 base from J, the gap between germline ends came to 10 bases. This CDR3 comprises 14 residues. Germline V lookup: CDR1 SGHRS, CDR2 YFSETQ.